Presented here are 5 T cell receptor beta chains from one specimen sequenced in a study of T cells expressing NK-cell markers. From the 5' RACE reads, TCRdb lists one entry per CDR3 protein and no DNA. Across about 380,000 distinct CDR3 sequences, the top ten clones capture roughly 5.2% of the sample. Sequenced input: blood T cells: a sorted CD56 or NKG2C T cell subset, CD4+ or CD8+ T cells, or bulk PBMC T cells (not recorded which). The receptors shown here come from a man between 18 and 69 years old in good health.

The rearrangement links TRBV3-1 to TRBJ1-2; TCRdb indicates TRBD1, and absent DNA this call remains unverified. This CDR3 has 14 amino acids. Germline V gene data show CDR1 as LGHDT and CDR2 as YNNKEL (reference sequence). CDR3 loop: CASSVRGKEMGYTF.

The chain has TRBV6-2 or TRBV6-3 and TRBJ1-5; the D call of TRBD1 rests on TCRdb alone, since no DNA is present to check it. Germline CDR1 reads MNHEY; CDR2 reads SVGEGT. The CDR3 loop spans 18 amino acids. CDR3 sequence: CASTTPAAATFSNQPQHF.

This rearrangement joins TRBV20-1 to TRBJ2-3; TCRdb calls TRBD1, which cannot be checked without DNA. This CDR3 comprises 18 residues. Germline-derived CDR1 and CDR2 are DFQATT and SNEGSKA (reference sequence). CDR3 in amino acids: CSARDSGVRRGSTDTQYF.

The V call is TRBV29-1, the J call TRBJ1-2; TCRdb gives TRBD1 as the D gene, but with no DNA this cannot be confirmed. CDR1 is SQVTM and CDR2 is ANQGSEA in the germline V gene. The CDR3 sequence is 13 residues long. This CDR3 is CSADRGYNYGYTF. The complete variable domain, with remaining parts taken from reference TRBV29-1 and TRBJ1-2, reads SAVISQKPSRDICQRGTSLTIQCQVDSQVTMMFWYRQQPGQSLTLIATANQGSEATYESGFVIDKFPISRPNLTFSTLTVSNMSPEDSSIYLCSADRGYNYGYTFGSGTRLTVV.

The gene calls are TRBV12-3 or TRBV12-4 and TRBJ2-3; TCRdb gives TRBD2 as the D gene, but with no DNA this cannot be confirmed. CDR3 length equals 15 residues. CDR3 protein: CASSDSGSSTDTQYF.